Presented here are 5 T cell receptor beta chains from one specimen sequenced in a study of blood T cell repertoires in COVID-19. The protocol was immunoSEQ multiplex PCR, while the TCRdb copy is restricted to in-frame clones and leaves out a portion. The table records 200,000 to 250,000 clones, 70% to 90% of them present only once. Sequencing input: peripheral blood. These receptors were collected from a man in his forties or fifties with acute or convalescent COVID-19.

The genes are TRBV18 and TRBJ1-2; 7 bases map to TRBD1. CDR1 KGHSH and CDR2 LQKENI come from the germline V gene. V was clipped by 5 bases and J by 7 bases; unmatched bases: 4. The length of the CDR3 is 12 residues. The CDR3 nucleotides are TGTGCCAGCTCAGCAGGGACAGCTGGCTACACCTTC. Protein sequence: CASSAGTAGYTF.

The chain couples TRBV29-1 to TRBJ2-1; 8 bases map to TRBD2. In germline, CDR1 is SQVTM, CDR2 ANQGSEA. Trimming removed 6 bases from V and 0 bases from J; junction bases left unmatched: 4. This CDR3 spans 14 amino acids. CDR3 bases: TGCAGCGTCCGGGGGGGCAGCTCCTACAATGAGCAGTTCTTC. It is translated as CSVRGGSSYNEQFF.

This clone occurred once. This chain links TRBV19 with TRBJ2-7; 9 bases line up with TRBD1. This CDR3 has 14 residues. The germline CDR1 and CDR2 sequences are LNHDA and SQIVND (reference sequence). With V trimmed by 1 base and J by 3 bases, 1 base remained unmatched. The chain's CDR3 is CASSIGTGVYEQYF. The CDR3 bases are TGTGCCAGTAGTATAGGGACAGGGGTCTACGAGCAGTACTTC.

The CDR3 region is CASSYSSVIGNTIYF. Written as DNA, the CDR3 is TGTGCCAGCAGTTATAGCTCCGTCATTGGAAACACCATATATTTT. V gene TRBV6-5 combines with J gene TRBJ1-3; D gene unclear. This CDR3 is 15 amino acids long. Germline V gene data show CDR1 as MNHEY and CDR2 as SVGAGI. V was pared by 3 bases and J by 3 bases, with 12 bases between.

This clone was observed a single time. The rearrangement joins TRBV7-8 to TRBJ2-7, with D possibly being TRBD1 (5 bases). The CDR3 contains 13 residues. V was trimmed by 3 bases and J by 4 bases, leaving 10 bases between them. Germline-derived CDR1 and CDR2 are SGHVS and FQNEAQ. The CDR3 protein is CASSFQGRYEQYF. The CDR3 DNA is TGTGCCAGCAGCTTCCAGGGTAGATACGAGCAGTACTTC.